This T cell receptor (beta chain) was obtained from a study of T-cell memory formation after mild COVID-19. Study summary: TCR clusters largely stayed donor specific. Broader study findings: Among contracting clones, CD4+ were mainly CM/EM and CD8+ enriched in EMRA.

The CDR3 covers 18 residues. Trimming took 1 base from V and 2 from J; bases not matched to a gene: 11. Germline V gene lookup returns CDR1 LGHNA and CDR2 YNFKEQ. TCRdb ran MiXCR on the 5' RACE reads and lists one entry per CDR3 protein. The sample shows 55,000 to 80,000 distinct CDR3 sequences, 9% to 9.5% of them seen only once. With respect to this clonotype: The antigen remains unidentified.

The receptor comes from a man aged 18 to 30 who had mild COVID-19 (a few samples of this study predate the infection). Cell type and time point are not known. The specimen was PBMCs or a T cell subset sorted from them (not recorded which). The chain uses TRBV4-2 and TRBJ2-1; 7 bases are shared with TRBD2. The CDR3: CASSQALAASAPYNEQFF. The DNA of the CDR3 is TGTGCCAGCAGCCAAGCGCTAGCGGCCTCAGCACCCTACAATGAGCAGTTCTTC.